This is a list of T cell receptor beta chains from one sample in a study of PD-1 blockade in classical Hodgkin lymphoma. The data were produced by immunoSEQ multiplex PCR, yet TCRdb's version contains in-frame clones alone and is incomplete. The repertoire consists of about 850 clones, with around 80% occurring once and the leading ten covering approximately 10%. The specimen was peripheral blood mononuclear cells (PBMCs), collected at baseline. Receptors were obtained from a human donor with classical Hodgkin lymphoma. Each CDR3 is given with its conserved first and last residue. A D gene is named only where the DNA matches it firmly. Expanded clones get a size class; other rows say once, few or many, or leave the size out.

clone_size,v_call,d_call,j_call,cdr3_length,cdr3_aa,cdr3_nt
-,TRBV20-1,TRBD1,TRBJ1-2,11,CSRDRVWGYTF,TGCAGTCGCGACAGGGTCTGGGGCTACACCTTC
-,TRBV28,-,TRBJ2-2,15,CASSLVRENTGELFF,TGTGCCAGCAGTTTAGTCCGGGAAAACACCGGGGAGCTGTTTTTT
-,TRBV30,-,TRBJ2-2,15,CAWSAMGSGTGELFF,TGTGCCTGGAGTGCAATGGGTTCGGGCACCGGGGAGCTGTTTTTT
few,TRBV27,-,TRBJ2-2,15,CASSLFGVHTGELFF,TGTGCCAGCAGTTTATTTGGAGTCCACACCGGGGAGCTGTTTTTT
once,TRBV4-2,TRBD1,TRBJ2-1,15,CASSQEGTGVNEQFF,TGTGCCAGCAGCCAAGAAGGGACAGGGGTCAATGAGCAGTTCTTC
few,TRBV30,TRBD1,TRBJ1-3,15,CAWSRQGRGGNTIYF,TGTGCCTGGAGTCGACAGGGGCGGGGAGGAAACACCATATATTTT
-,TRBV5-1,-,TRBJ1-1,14,CASSLRGKSTEAFF,TGCGCCAGCAGCTTAAGAGGGAAGAGCACTGAAGCTTTCTTT
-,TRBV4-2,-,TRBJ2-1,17,CASSQGLGGNPYNEQFF,TGTGCCAGCAGCCAAGGCCTAGGAGGGAACCCCTACAATGAGCAGTTCTTC
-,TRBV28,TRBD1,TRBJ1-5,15,CASRGQDTSNQPQHF,TGTGCCAGCAGGGGACAGGACACTAGCAATCAGCCCCAGCATTTT
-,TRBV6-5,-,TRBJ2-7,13,CATKRQVSYEQYF,TGTGCCACCAAAAGACAGGTTTCTTACGAGCAGTACTTC
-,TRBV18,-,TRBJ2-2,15,CASSPQQDSTGELFF,TGTGCCAGCTCACCACAACAGGACTCCACCGGGGAGCTGTTTTTT
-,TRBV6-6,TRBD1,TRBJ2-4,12,CATLRQGNIQYF,TGTGCCACCCTTAGACAGGGTAACATTCAGTACTTC
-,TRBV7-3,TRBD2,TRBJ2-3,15,CASSSRTSPTDTQYF,TGTGCCAGCAGCTCCCGGACTAGCCCCACAGATACGCAGTATTTT
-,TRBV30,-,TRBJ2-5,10,CALGEETQYF,TGTGCTCTCGGGGAAGAGACCCAGTACTTC
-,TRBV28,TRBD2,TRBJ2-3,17,CASSFGGRAGGTDTQYF,TGTGCCAGCAGTTTCGGCGGGAGGGCCGGGGGCACAGATACGCAGTATTTT
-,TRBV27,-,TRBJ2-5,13,CASSSGTSFTQYF,TGTGCCAGCAGTTCCGGGACAAGTTTTACCCAGTACTTC
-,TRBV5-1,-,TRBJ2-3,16,CASSLRSLREPDTQYF,TGCGCCAGCAGCTTGAGAAGTCTTAGGGAACCAGATACGCAGTATTTT
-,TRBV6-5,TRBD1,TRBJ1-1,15,CASSYGTGYSAEAFF,TGTGCCAGCAGTTACGGGACAGGGTATTCCGCTGAAGCTTTCTTT
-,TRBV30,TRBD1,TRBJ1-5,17,CAWSVDRVRGGNQPQHF,TGTGCCTGGAGTGTAGACAGGGTCCGTGGCGGGAATCAGCCCCAGCATTTT
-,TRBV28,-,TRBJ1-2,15,CASTLITGGDYGYTF,TGTGCCAGCACACTTATAACCGGAGGGGACTATGGCTACACCTTC
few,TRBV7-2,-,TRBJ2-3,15,CASSRTYHETDTQYF,TGTGCCAGCAGTCGGACCTACCACGAGACAGATACGCAGTATTTT
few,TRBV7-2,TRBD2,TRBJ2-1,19,CASSLLGTSGRRYYNEQFF,TGTGCCAGCAGTTTGCTGGGTACTAGCGGGAGACGTTACTACAATGAGCAGTTCTTC
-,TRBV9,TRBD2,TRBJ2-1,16,CASSQRVLAGAGEQFF,TGTGCCAGCAGCCAAAGGGTACTAGCGGGAGCCGGGGAGCAGTTCTTC
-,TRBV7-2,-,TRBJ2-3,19,CASTPLGGAGITDTDTQYF,TGTGCCAGCACTCCCTTGGGGGGGGCGGGAATAACGGACACAGATACGCAGTATTTT
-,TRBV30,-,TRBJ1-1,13,CAWSPGQNTEAFF,TGTGCCTGGAGTCCGGGACAGAACACTGAAGCTTTCTTT
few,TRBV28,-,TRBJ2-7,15,CASRVQGFSSYEQYF,TGTGCCAGCAGAGTCCAGGGGTTCAGCTCCTACGAGCAGTACTTC
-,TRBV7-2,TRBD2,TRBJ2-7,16,CASSLRIGLAGIEQYF,TGTGCCAGCAGTTTAAGGATTGGACTAGCGGGGATCGAGCAGTACTTC
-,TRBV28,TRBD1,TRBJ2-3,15,CASSPWTGGTDTQYF,TGTGCCAGCAGTCCCTGGACAGGGGGCACAGATACGCAGTATTTT
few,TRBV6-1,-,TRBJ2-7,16,CASSEKTARGSYEQYF,TGTGCCAGCAGTGAAAAAACAGCCCGAGGATCCTACGAGCAGTACTTC
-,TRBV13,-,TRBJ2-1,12,CASSFPYNEQFF,TGTGCCAGCAGCTTCCCATACAATGAGCAGTTCTTC
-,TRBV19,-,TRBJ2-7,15,CASSIALSKTYEQYF,TGTGCCAGTAGTATAGCACTTTCGAAAACCTACGAGCAGTACTTC
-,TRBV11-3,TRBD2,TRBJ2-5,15,CASSLSSGITETQYF,TGTGCCAGCAGCTTGTCTAGCGGGATAACGGAGACCCAGTACTTC
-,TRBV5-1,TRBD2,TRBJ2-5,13,CASSLAGVETQYF,TGCGCCAGCAGCTTAGCGGGAGTGGAGACCCAGTACTTC